What follows are 3 T cell receptor beta chains derived from one specimen sequenced in a study of control samples from healthy donors and cancer patients. Sequenced by immunoSEQ multiplex PCR; TCRdb stores in-frame clones only, minus some. The data show around 200,000 clones, roughly 93% seen once. Sample: blood. These receptors originate from a man between 18 and 35 years old in good health.

V and J are TRBV13 and TRBJ2-7; D gene ambiguous. Trimming removed 6 bases at V and 1 base at J, with 16 bases between. From germline, CDR1 is PRHDT and CDR2 FYEKMQ (reference sequence). This CDR3 comprises 15 residues. The CDR3 DNA reads TGTGCCAGCAGTTCAAGGGCTAGACAATCCTACGAGCAGTACTTC. Residues: CASSSRARQSYEQYF.

The CDR3 protein is CASSQARGLNTGELFF. The CDR3 DNA reads as TGTGCCAGCAGCCAAGCCCGAGGACTGAACACCGGGGAGCTGTTTTTT. This chain joins TRBV6-2 or TRBV6-3 and TRBJ2-2; maybe TRBD2 (5 bases). Germline CDR1 reads MNHEY; CDR2 reads SVGEGT. This CDR3 comprises 16 residues. Trimming cost V 6 bases and J 1 base, with 15 bases left between them.

The V and J genes are TRBV5-4 and TRBJ1-3; D is perhaps TRBD1 (5 bases). Germline V CDR1 and CDR2: SGHNT, YYREEE (reference sequence). There are 16 residues in the CDR3. Deletions cut 4 bases from V and 4 bases from J, with 18 bases between. As DNA, the CDR3 is TGTGCCAGCAGCGGGGGAGGGGCAGGGCGAGGAAACACCATATATTTT. It yields the protein CASSGGGAGRGNTIYF.